The entry below gives a single TCR beta chain sequence along with its context. Its antigen remains undetermined. No quality values exist for individual bases; no much larger clone is one base distant. V loses 3 bases at its end and J loses 1 base; junction bases beyond the gene matches: 3. The CDR3 runs 14 amino acids, cysteine and phenylalanine included. Just CDR3 DNA is preserved here, 42 bases in frame from base 1. The CDR1 and CDR2 encoded by the germline V gene (reference sequence) are SGHKS and YYEKEE. TCRbeta CDR3 regions were amplified from genomic DNA by means of the immunoSEQ Assay, a bias-controlled multiplex PCR. Processing in the source paper ran as follows. The number of nucleated cells in each sample was estimated from the amplification of reference gene primers within the assay. To quantify the absolute abundance of each unique TCRbeta CDR3 rearrangement, sequence reads were collapsed and filtered. For each sample, productive Simpson clonality was calculated as the square root of Simpson's diversity index across productive rearrangements. As stored in TCRdb, this immuneACCESS dataset retains in-frame rearrangements with V and J assigned. A fraction of the clones does not appear; measured against another copy, unresolved V genes explain less than half of the discrepancy, and the remainder lacks a known reason. V and J calls and clone size come straight from that table; D and trimming were deduced from the DNA. The sample profile shows around 300,000 clones; 80% to 90% of them were found once. Of the sample, 8% to 9.5% falls within the top ten clones.

A second Seattle source provided samples from volunteer blood donors who had recovered from COVID-19. Collaborating institutions collected whole blood in K2EDTA tubes following their own protocols. Collaborator samples were shipped for TCRbeta analysis as frozen whole blood, isolated PBMCs, or DNA extracted from either sample type. The data were obtained in a study of blood T cell repertoires in COVID-19 (dated by TCRdb to about 2020). Context from the whole study: Samples covering the acute and convalescent phases of COVID-19 were provided by collaborators in the United States, Italy and Spain. The repertoires were made available in a free public database intended to serve as a resource for research on the immune response to SARS-CoV-2. The samples were drawn from two sources: the first 160 participants of the ongoing ImmuneRACE study, and 1,254 subjects contributed by 6 global collaborators. Where HLA class I and class II types were available, the types were taken from metadata supplied by the sample provider, not from assay-based typing. The dataset comprised deeply sampled blood TCRbeta repertoires from subjects exposed to, actively infected with, or recovered from COVID-19. The material from the prospective study consisted of cDNA or gDNA derived from T cells, B-cell-depleted T cells, or PBMCs. The sample metadata nearly always contained a de-identified subject ID, COVID-19 status, age in years and sex.

Summary of the overall study and its limitations: The quantity of clinical and demographic metadata differed by source and by participant and was supplied without curation.

This receptor was taken from a woman in her 50s who had recovered from COVID-19. The sample consisted of peripheral blood. The chain was built from TRBV5-5 and TRBJ1-1; TRBD1 agrees with 7 junctional bases. CDR3 sequence: CASSSRDRNTEAFF. At the DNA level, the sequence is TGTGCCAGCAGCTCCCGGGACAGGAACACTGAAGCTTTCTTT.